The 20 T cell receptor beta chains presented below share a single source sample, sequenced in a study of CD8+ T cells in alopecia areata. Sequencing used cDNA as its template, made by extracting RNA and reverse transcribing it. The data were produced by immunoSEQ multiplex PCR, yet TCRdb's version contains in-frame clones alone and is incomplete. The table includes hundreds of thousands of clones, under 70% detected once. This specimen was CD4+ T cells sorted from blood, taken at week 0. The receptor set was obtained from a human donor with alopecia areata.

This clone was detected only a few times. This chain uses TRBV2 with TRBJ2-3; maybe TRBD2 (5 bases). V lost 10 bases to trimming and J lost 2 bases, with 19 bases between them. CDR1 SNHLY and CDR2 FYNNEI come from the germline V gene. The CDR3 runs to 15 residues. The CDR3 nucleotides read TGTGCCATCTGGACTCCCGATGTGCACACAGATACGCAGTATTTT. Residues: CAIWTPDVHTDTQYF. The variable domain in full, completed from reference TRBV2 and TRBJ2-3, reads EPEVTQTPSHQVTQMGQEVILRCVPISNHLYFYWYRQILGQKVEFLVSFYNNEISEKSEIFDDQFSVERPDGSNFTLKIRSTKLEDSAMYFCAIWTPDVHTDTQYFGPGTRLTVL.

The V and J genes are TRBV7-6 and TRBJ2-5; D call uncertain. CDR3 length equals 12 residues. Looked up from germline, CDR1 is SGHVS and CDR2 is FNYEAQ. The V end was cut by 1 base, the J end by 5 bases, with 5 bases between. CDR3 protein: CASSLGLETQYF. The CDR3 DNA is TGTGCCAGCAGCTTAGGACTGGAGACCCAGTACTTC.

In this sample, this clone turned up a few times. CDR3 in DNA: TGTGCCAGCAGCTTAGGCGGGGGAAGCTCCTACGAGCAGTACTTC. This encodes CASSLGGGSSYEQYF. The chain links TRBV7-9 to TRBJ2-7, with TRBD2 identical over 7 bases. Germline V gene sequence: CDR1 SEHNR, CDR2 FQNEAQ (reference sequence). With 1 base clipped from V and 0 bases from J, the junction kept 3 bases outside the gene matches. There are 15 residues in the CDR3.

The chain joins TRBV29-1 to TRBJ2-6; D is unclear. In germline, CDR1 is SQVTM, CDR2 ANQGSEA. V lost 6 bases to trimming and J lost 0 bases, with 6 bases between them. The CDR3 runs to 13 residues. CDR3 sequence: CSVKISGANVLTF. The CDR3 DNA follows: TGCAGCGTCAAGATCTCTGGGGCCAACGTCCTGACTTTC.

The V gene is TRBV30, the J gene TRBJ2-5; D might be TRBD1 (7 bases). Germline CDR1 reads GTSNPN; CDR2 reads SVGIG (reference sequence). The ends were cut back, 0 bases at V and 3 bases at J, with 17 bases in the middle. There are 16 residues in the CDR3. This CDR3 reads CAWSVLGGGAKETQYF. CDR3 nucleotide sequence: TGTGCCTGGAGTGTACTAGGAGGGGGCGCGAAAGAGACCCAGTACTTC. Together with reference TRBV30 and TRBJ2-5, the CDR3 gives the full variable domain: SQTIHQWPATLVQPVGSPLSLECTVEGTSNPNLYWYRQAAGRGLQLLFYSVGIGQISSEVPQNLSASRPQDRQFILSSKKLLLSDSGFYLCAWSVLGGGAKETQYFGPGTRLLVL.

This clone has a handful of counts. The sample has other DNA sequences that encode this CDR3 too. The rearrangement links TRBV5-1 to TRBJ2-5; D uncertain. The V end was cut by 4 bases, the J end by 2 bases, with 6 bases between. The CDR3 length is 12 residues. Germline V gene data show CDR1 as SGHRS and CDR2 as YFSETQ. The CDR3, as DNA: TGCGCCAGCAGCAGGGCACAAGAGACCCAGTACTTC. Translating gives CASSRAQETQYF.

The chain couples TRBV5-1 to TRBJ2-7, with D tentatively TRBD1 (6 bases). Trimming took off 5 bases at V and 6 bases at J, with 15 bases between the two ends. Looked up from germline, CDR1 is SGHRS and CDR2 is YFSETQ. The length of the CDR3 is 13 residues. The CDR3 protein is CASRGQGTGEQYF. CDR3 nucleotides: TGCGCCAGCAGGGGACAAGGTACGGGCGAGCAGTACTTC.

CDR3 DNA sequence: TGCGCCAGCAGCGGAGCCCGGACAGGGGGCTTTGAAAAACTGTTTTTT. Translated: CASSGARTGGFEKLFF. V usage is TRBV5-1 and J usage is TRBJ1-4; TRBD1 agrees at 11 bases. The ends lost 4 bases at V and 7 bases at J; junction bases unmatched: 9. Germline V CDR1 and CDR2: SGHRS, YFSETQ. This CDR3 is built from 16 residues.

The chain combines TRBV29-1 with TRBJ1-4; D call uncertain. V was cut by 6 bases and J by 8 bases, with 13 bases left in between. Germline V gene lookup returns CDR1 SQVTM and CDR2 ANQGSEA. This CDR3 has 12 amino acids. The CDR3 DNA follows: TGCAGCGTCAGCTCGGGTACGGAAAAACTGTTTTTT. Its translation: CSVSSGTEKLFF.

This clone was seen a single time. This rearrangement joins TRBV5-1 to TRBJ2-1; 12 bases are shared with TRBD1. In germline, CDR1 is SGHRS, CDR2 YFSETQ. Unmatched junction bases numbered 8, after V lost 2 bases and J lost 8 bases. The CDR3 contains 16 residues. CDR3 amino acids: CASSFIRDRGRDEQFF. The CDR3 nucleotides read TGCGCCAGCAGCTTCATCCGGGACAGGGGGCGCGATGAGCAGTTCTTC.

On this clone: The CDR3 end shows no conserved phenylalanine or tryptophan, and so a read error is likely. V usage is TRBV4-3 and J usage is TRBJ2-3; TRBD1 matches 8 bases. Germline-derived CDR1 and CDR2 are LGHNA and YSLEER. The CDR3 spans 16 residues. V lost 0 bases to trimming and J lost 4 bases; unmatched junction nucleotides: 6. CDR3: CASSQDAGGAADTQYL. The CDR3 nucleotides read TGCGCCAGCAGCCAAGACGCAGGGGGCGCGGCAGATACGCAGTATCTT.

The rearrangement links TRBV19 to TRBJ1-1, with unresolved D. Trimming took off 3 bases at V and 1 base at J, with 3 bases between the two ends. Germline V gene sequence: CDR1 LNHDA, CDR2 SQIVND (reference sequence). The CDR3 extends over 12 amino acids. CDR3 region: CASSIQNTEAFF. The DNA of the CDR3 is TGTGCCAGTAGTATTCAGAACACTGAAGCTTTCTTT.

V and J are TRBV7-6 and TRBJ2-5; D may be TRBD1 or TRBD2 (6 bases each). The CDR3 totals 16 residues. The germline CDR1 and CDR2 sequences are SGHVS and FNYEAQ. Trimming shortened V by 5 bases and J by 5 bases, and 21 bases separated the two germline ends. CDR3 loop: CASSPIVGGLGETQYF. The CDR3 nucleotides read TGTGCCAGCAGCCCCATCGTGGGGGGCCTGGGGGAGACCCAGTACTTC.

This clone has only one observation. The chain joins TRBV7-8 to TRBJ1-5; no clear D gene. The length of the CDR3 is 13 residues. V lost 5 bases, J lost 6 bases, and 11 bases lay in between. Germline CDR1 and CDR2: SGHVS and FQNEAQ. The DNA of the CDR3 is TGTGCCAGCAGCCAGACGCACGTTCAGCCCCAGCATTTT. This sequence encodes CASSQTHVQPQHF.

As for this clone: The sample has other DNA sequences that encode this CDR3 too. The V gene is TRBV6-5, the J gene TRBJ1-5; no reliable D call. The CDR3 length is 13 residues. Germline V CDR1 and CDR2: MNHEY, SVGAGI. With 2 bases removed from V and 1 base from J, the gap between germline ends came to 3 bases. CDR3 protein: CASSYGSNQPQHF. The CDR3 nucleotides are TGTGCCAGCAGTTACGGCAGCAATCAGCCCCAGCATTTT.

The chain has TRBV29-1 and TRBJ1-2, with D unresolved. Per the germline V gene, CDR1 is SQVTM and CDR2 is ANQGSEA. The CDR3 is 12 residues long. Deletions cut 1 base from V and 2 bases from J, with 5 bases between. CDR3 in amino acids: CSVEGTNYGYTF. CDR3 DNA sequence: TGCAGCGTTGAAGGCACCAACTATGGCTACACCTTC.

The chain has TRBV5-4 and TRBJ2-7, with D perhaps matching TRBD1 (6 bases). Between the trimmed V and J ends, which lost 3 bases and 7 bases, there was a span of 17 bases. CDR1 is SGHNT, CDR2 YYREEE, per germline (reference sequence). This CDR3 is built from 14 residues. CDR3 DNA sequence: TGTGCCAGCAGCTCGATGACAGGAACAGGAGAGCAGTACTTC. This gives the protein CASSSMTGTGEQYF.

This clone was seen a single time. The CDR3 DNA is TGTGCCTGGAGTGTAATGGGGACAGGGAACTACGAGCAGTACTTC. This gives the protein CAWSVMGTGNYEQYF. The chain joins TRBV30 to TRBJ2-7, with 9 nucleotides matching TRBD1. Germline V gene lookup returns CDR1 GTSNPN and CDR2 SVGIG (reference sequence). Trimming at V came to 0 bases and at J to 3 bases, leaving 6 bases not matched to a gene. The CDR3 sequence is 15 residues long.

The CDR3 region is CSVDYLDRGAGELFF. In DNA form, the CDR3 reads TGCAGCGTTGATTACCTGGACAGGGGAGCAGGGGAGCTGTTTTTT. This chain joins TRBV29-1 and TRBJ2-2, with 9 bases aligning to TRBD1. Germline assignment: CDR1 SQVTM and CDR2 ANQGSEA. This CDR3 comprises 15 residues. The V segment lost 3 bases and the J segment 8 bases; nucleotides outside the gene matches: 10.

The V and J genes are TRBV5-1 and TRBJ2-3; the D gene is possibly TRBD2 (7 bases). This CDR3 region has 14 residues. Germline-derived CDR1 and CDR2 are SGHRS and YFSETQ. V was clipped by 4 bases and J by 5 bases, with 14 bases between them. The CDR3 spells CASSEGGRGDTQYF. The CDR3 DNA follows: TGCGCCAGCAGCGAGGGGGGGCGAGGAGATACGCAGTATTTT.